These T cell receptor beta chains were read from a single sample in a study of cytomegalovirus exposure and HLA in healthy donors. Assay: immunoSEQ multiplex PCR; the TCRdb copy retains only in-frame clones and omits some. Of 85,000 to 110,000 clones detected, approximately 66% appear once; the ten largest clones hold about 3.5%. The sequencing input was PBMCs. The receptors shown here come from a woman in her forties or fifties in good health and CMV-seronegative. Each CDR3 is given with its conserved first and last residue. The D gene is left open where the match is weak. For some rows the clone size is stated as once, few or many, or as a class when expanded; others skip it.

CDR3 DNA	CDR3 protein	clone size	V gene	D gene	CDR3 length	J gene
TGCGCCAGCAGCCAACCGGGACAGGGGCCCAATGAGCAGTTCTTC	CASSQPGQGPNEQFF	-	TRBV4-1	TRBD1	15	TRBJ2-1
TGTGCCAGCAGCTTAGCGGGACAGAATTCACCCCTCCACTTT	CASSLAGQNSPLHF	-	TRBV7-6	TRBD1	14	TRBJ1-6
TGTGCCAGCAGCCTCGGACAGTTTACGCTAGCGCAGTACTTC	CASSLGQFTLAQYF	-	TRBV5-6	-	14	TRBJ2-7
TGTGCCAGCAGGAGGGGACAGGGGGCGCGGCAGTTCTTC	CASRRGQGARQFF	-	TRBV25-1	TRBD1	13	TRBJ2-1
TGTGCCAGCAGTGATCAGGGGGAATTCGCAGATACGCAGTATTTT	CASSDQGEFADTQYF	-	TRBV6-1	TRBD1	15	TRBJ2-3
TGTGCCACCAGCAGAGGGGCCGGACAGACGTCCTACGAGCAGTACTTC	CATSRGAGQTSYEQYF	-	TRBV15	-	16	TRBJ2-7
TGTGCCAGCAGCGTAGGCAGGGACTATGGCTACACCTTC	CASSVGRDYGYTF	-	TRBV9	-	13	TRBJ1-2
TGTGCCAGCAGTGGACAGGCAAATGAAAAACTGTTTTTT	CASSGQANEKLFF	few	TRBV6-1	-	13	TRBJ1-4
TGTGCCAGCTCCGGGGGGCGCCTCTCCTACGAGCAGTACTTC	CASSGGRLSYEQYF	few	TRBV11-3	-	14	TRBJ2-7
TGCAGCGGGGGGGATAATGAAAAACTGTTTTTT	CSGGDNEKLFF	-	TRBV29-1	-	11	TRBJ1-4
TGTGCCCGACAGGGGTACGGTGAGCAGTTCTTC	CARQGYGEQFF	-	TRBV30	TRBD1	11	TRBJ2-1
TGTGCCATCAGGGGACAGGTCCACTCTGGAAACACCATATATTTT	CAIRGQVHSGNTIYF	-	TRBV10-3	TRBD1	15	TRBJ1-3
TGTGCCAGCAGCTTAGGACAGGGTAACTATGGCTACACCTTC	CASSLGQGNYGYTF	-	TRBV5-8	TRBD1	14	TRBJ1-2
TGTGCCAGCAGCTTAGTGCCCGCTCTTAGCGGGGGACTCCGGGAGACCCAGTACTTC	CASSLVPALSGGLRETQYF	-	TRBV7-2	TRBD2	19	TRBJ2-5
TGTGCCAGCAGCCCCTGGGCTACCGCAATCAATGAGCAGTTCTTC	CASSPWATAINEQFF	-	TRBV7-3	-	15	TRBJ2-1
TGTGCCAGCAGCTTGGCCCCGGGGGGCAGCGATACGCAGTATTTT	CASSLAPGGSDTQYF	-	TRBV5-4	-	15	TRBJ2-3
TGTGCCAGCAGCTTGGGACAGAGGAACACTGAAGCTTTCTTT	CASSLGQRNTEAFF	-	TRBV5-8	-	14	TRBJ1-1
TGTGCCAGCAGCTTAAGGAGGGGGGGAGGGGAGACCCAGTACTTC	CASSLRRGGGETQYF	-	TRBV7-2	-	15	TRBJ2-5
TGCGCCAGCAGATATAGCGGGAGCTCTGTGATCGGGGAGCTGTTTTTT	CASRYSGSSVIGELFF	-	TRBV5-1	TRBD2	16	TRBJ2-2
TGTGCCAGCAGCGTAGCGGGAGGGCCAATAGAGACCCAGTACTTC	CASSVAGGPIETQYF	-	TRBV9	TRBD2	15	TRBJ2-5
TGTGCCAGCAGCCGGACTAGCGGGGTGTTGGTTACGCAGTATTTT	CASSRTSGVLVTQYF	-	TRBV7-2	TRBD2	15	TRBJ2-3
TGTGCCAGCAGCCCAACGCTGGGCAGGGTTAACGAGCAGTACTTC	CASSPTLGRVNEQYF	-	TRBV11-2	-	15	TRBJ2-7
TGTGCCAGCATTTCCCCAGGGGCAGCTTACAATGAGCAGTTCTTC	CASISPGAAYNEQFF	-	TRBV6-7	-	15	TRBJ2-1
TGCGCCAGCAGCCAAGGCGGGCTCCGTTATAATTCACCCCTCCACTTT	CASSQGGLRYNSPLHF	-	TRBV4-1	-	16	TRBJ1-6
TGTGCCACCAGCAGAGATCTTGACAGAAAAGAGACCCAGTACTTC	CATSRDLDRKETQYF	-	TRBV15	-	15	TRBJ2-5
TGTGCCAGCTCACCTATGGGCGACTCCTACAATGAGCAGTTCTTC	CASSPMGDSYNEQFF	few	TRBV18	-	15	TRBJ2-1
TGTGCCAGCAGATCCGACAGGGTGGTACGCTACGAGCAGTACTTC	CASRSDRVVRYEQYF	-	TRBV28	TRBD1	15	TRBJ2-7
TGTGCCACCAGCAGACTACTAGCGGGAAGGCGGGATGAGCAGTTCTTC	CATSRLLAGRRDEQFF	-	TRBV15	TRBD2	16	TRBJ2-1
TGTGCCAGCAGCTTAGAGGGGGCTGGTGGCTACACCTTC	CASSLEGAGGYTF	-	TRBV11-3	-	13	TRBJ1-2
TGCGCCAGCAGCCAAGATGCGGGGGTATCCTACGAGCAGTACTTC	CASSQDAGVSYEQYF	-	TRBV4-1	TRBD2	15	TRBJ2-7
TGCGCCAGCAGCCAACCCCATCAGCAGGACAGGGGGGGTGAGCAGTTCTTC	CASSQPHQQDRGGEQFF	-	TRBV4-1	TRBD1	17	TRBJ2-1
TGCGCCAGCAGCCAAGTCGACAGCAGGGGTTACGAGCAGTACTTC	CASSQVDSRGYEQYF	few	TRBV4-3	-	15	TRBJ2-7
TGTGCCAGCAGTGACTCCGGGGGAATTTACAATGAGCAGTTCTTC	CASSDSGGIYNEQFF	-	TRBV6-4	-	15	TRBJ2-1
TGCAGCGTTGAATTCAGGGAAAATGAAAAACTGTTTTTT	CSVEFRENEKLFF	few	TRBV29-1	-	13	TRBJ1-4
TGTGCCATCAGTGAGTCGCCTCGGGAGGTTCCCAATGAGCAGTTCTTC	CAISESPREVPNEQFF	-	TRBV10-3	TRBD2	16	TRBJ2-1
TGTGCCAGCAGCGTAGGGACAGGACCTCCTTTTAACTCCGGGGAGCTGTTTTTT	CASSVGTGPPFNSGELFF	-	TRBV9	TRBD1	18	TRBJ2-2
TGCAGCGTTGTTAAAGTTGCAGGGCCCGGCTCTGGGGCCAACGTCCTGACTTTC	CSVVKVAGPGSGANVLTF	few	TRBV29-1	-	18	TRBJ2-6
TGCGCCAGCAGCTATATAGCGGGGGGAATGACAGATACGCAGTATTTT	CASSYIAGGMTDTQYF	-	TRBV5-1	TRBD2	16	TRBJ2-3
TGTGCCAGCAATGAAGCGCGCTTGAACCGTCCCAATCAGCCCCAGCATTTT	CASNEARLNRPNQPQHF	-	TRBV6-1	-	17	TRBJ1-5
TGCGCCAGCAGCTCACGAGCGGGGCTGAACAATGAGCAGTTCTTC	CASSSRAGLNNEQFF	-	TRBV5-1	TRBD2	15	TRBJ2-1
TGCGCCAGCAGTGAGACGGGAGCGGGACGCGGGAATGAAAAACTGTTTTTT	CASSETGAGRGNEKLFF	-	TRBV10-2	-	17	TRBJ1-4
TGTGCCACCAGCAGTTTAGCGGAGAGATTTAACACCGGGGAGCTGTTTTTT	CATSSLAERFNTGELFF	-	TRBV15	-	17	TRBJ2-2
TGTGCCAGTAGTCAGGGTAGTCAGCCCCAGCATTTT	CASSQGSQPQHF	few	TRBV19	-	12	TRBJ1-5
TGTGCCATCAGGTCAGACAGGGCCGGCAATGAGCAGTTCTTC	CAIRSDRAGNEQFF	-	TRBV10-3	TRBD1	14	TRBJ2-1
TGCAGCGCACGCCGGACAGGTATCTACAATGAGCAGTTCTTC	CSARRTGIYNEQFF	-	TRBV29-1	TRBD1	14	TRBJ2-1
TGTGCCATCAGTGGGGGTCGGGACAGGGCTTCAGATACGCAGTATTTT	CAISGGRDRASDTQYF	-	TRBV10-3	TRBD1	16	TRBJ2-3
TGCGCCAGCAGCGTTAGCGGGGGTATGGATACGCAGTATTTT	CASSVSGGMDTQYF	-	TRBV5-1	TRBD2	14	TRBJ2-3
TGTGCCAGCAGTGAAGATTGGGCGACAGGGGGCGAGTACACAGATACGCAGTATTTT	CASSEDWATGGEYTDTQYF	-	TRBV6-1	TRBD1	19	TRBJ2-3
TGCAGCGTTGAAGATCACTCTAGAATTTCCTACAATGAGCAGTTCTTC	CSVEDHSRISYNEQFF	-	TRBV29-1	-	16	TRBJ2-1
TGTGCCAGCAGCTCCCGCACTAGCGGGGGGATGTTAGATACGCAGTATTTT	CASSSRTSGGMLDTQYF	-	TRBV7-2	TRBD2	17	TRBJ2-3
TGTGCCAGCAGTTACGTTGGCCGTAGCACAGATACGCAGTATTTT	CASSYVGRSTDTQYF	-	TRBV6-6	-	15	TRBJ2-3
TGCGCCAGCAGGGCCTCAGGGGTTAGCTACGAGCAGTACTTC	CASRASGVSYEQYF	-	TRBV4-1	-	14	TRBJ2-7